Each of the 13 T cell receptor beta chains below was sequenced from the same sample in a study of cytomegalovirus exposure and HLA in healthy donors. The primer mix had 60 Vbeta and 13 Jbeta primers. Profiling relied on immunoSEQ multiplex PCR, and the TCRdb table lists in-frame clones only, not all of them. The data contain 90,000 to 120,000 clones, 77% of them seen just once; the ten biggest clones take up 4.2%. The sample consisted of PBMCs. Receptors originate from a male donor in good health and CMV-seronegative.

This clone was seen a few times. The chain has TRBV19 and TRBJ2-7; 12 nucleotides align to TRBD2. V lost 3 bases to trimming and J lost 2 bases; unmatched junction nucleotides: 2. Germline V gene lookup returns CDR1 LNHDA and CDR2 SQIVND (reference sequence). CDR3 length equals 15 residues. The CDR3 sequence: CASSIRLAGAYEQYF. In DNA form, the CDR3 reads TGTGCCAGTAGTATTCGACTAGCGGGAGCCTACGAGCAGTACTTC.

V is TRBV7-3 and J is TRBJ2-1, with D tentatively TRBD2 (6 bases). The germline CDR1 and CDR2 sequences are SGHTA and FQGTGA. This CDR3 region has 15 residues. The V end was cut by 5 bases, the J end by 5 bases, with 16 bases between. CDR3 loop: CASSPSGGRNNEQFF. The CDR3 DNA reads as TGTGCCAGCAGCCCGAGTGGGGGGAGGAACAATGAGCAGTTCTTC.

The gene calls are TRBV6-1 and TRBJ2-7; TRBD2 matches 7 bases. CDR1 MNHNS and CDR2 SASEGT come from the germline V gene. The CDR3 is 15 amino acids. Trimming at V came to 7 bases and at J to 3 bases, leaving 12 bases not matched to a gene. The CDR3 region is CASKLSGSLGYEQYF. The CDR3 nucleotides read TGTGCCAGCAAGCTTAGCGGGTCCCTAGGCTACGAGCAGTACTTC.

This sequence joins TRBV5-1 and TRBJ2-7; 12 positions agree with TRBD2. The CDR3 is 15 residues long. Germline CDR1 is SGHRS and CDR2 is YFSETQ. With 1 base clipped from V and 5 bases from J, the junction kept 4 bases outside the gene matches. Here the CDR3 reads CASSLPSGRGNEQYF. The CDR3 DNA reads as TGCGCCAGCAGCTTGCCTAGCGGGAGGGGGAACGAGCAGTACTTC.

V gene TRBV5-1 combines with J gene TRBJ2-1; 8 bases are shared with TRBD2. Trimming cost V 0 bases and J 3 bases; bases outside gene matches: 8. Germline CDR1 reads SGHRS; CDR2 reads YFSETQ. This CDR3 has 17 residues. CDR3 in DNA: TGCGCCAGCAGCTTGGTCGTCGGGAGGGCTGGCTACAATGAGCAGTTCTTC. It is translated as CASSLVVGRAGYNEQFF.

This sequence joins TRBV5-1 and TRBJ2-1; D remains unclear. The germline V and J ends were trimmed by 0 bases and 9 bases, with 4 bases remaining between them. The CDR3 runs 11 residues. The germline CDR1 and CDR2 sequences are SGHRS and YFSETQ. CDR3 loop: CASSLGAEQFF. The CDR3 region has the DNA TGCGCCAGCAGCTTGGGAGCTGAGCAGTTCTTC.

The V call is TRBV5-1, the J call TRBJ2-3; tentatively, D is TRBD2 (6 bases). Germline CDR1 is SGHRS and CDR2 is YFSETQ. There are 14 residues in the CDR3. Trimming took 1 base from V and 1 from J, leaving 7 bases between them. Written as DNA, the CDR3 is TGCGCCAGCAGCTTGCCTAGCGGCACAGATACGCAGTATTTT. Amino acid sequence: CASSLPSGTDTQYF.

The chain couples TRBV27 to TRBJ2-1; 13 nucleotides line up with TRBD2. From germline, CDR1 is MNHEY and CDR2 SMNVEV (reference sequence). Trimming removed 5 bases from V and 9 bases from J; junction bases left unmatched: 13. The CDR3 covers 17 residues. The CDR3 nucleotides are TGTGCCAGCAGTCCTACCGGGACTAGCGGGATTGGTGTTGAGCAGTTCTTC. Its protein is CASSPTGTSGIGVEQFF.

This clone was seen only a few times. The V and J genes are TRBV5-4 and TRBJ2-3, with 14 bases that match TRBD2. The germline V gene encodes CDR1 SGHNT and CDR2 YYREEE (reference sequence). With 4 bases clipped from V and 1 base from J, the junction kept 11 bases outside the gene matches. The length of the CDR3 is 19 residues. DNA for the CDR3: TGTGCCAGCAGCCGGGGACTAGCGGGAGTAAGGAGAGGCACAGATACGCAGTATTTT. Translation: CASSRGLAGVRRGTDTQYF.

This clone was picked up a small number of times. The rearrangement uses TRBV9 and TRBJ2-1; the D gene is possibly TRBD2 (5 bases). The CDR3 covers 13 residues. Per the germline V gene, CDR1 is SGDLS and CDR2 is YYNGEE. V lost 0 bases and J 7 bases, leaving 8 bases between the germline ends. The CDR3 DNA is TGTGCCAGCAGCGTAGCTACGGGGAATGAGCAGTTCTTC. This encodes CASSVATGNEQFF.

This clone showed up just a few times. The CDR3 DNA follows: TGTGCCAGCAGCCCCCGCGGAGGACGGAACACTGAAGCTTTCTTT. It is translated as CASSPRGGRNTEAFF. The V and J genes are TRBV13 and TRBJ1-1; D unclear. This CDR3 has 15 residues. Germline V gene lookup returns CDR1 PRHDT and CDR2 FYEKMQ (reference sequence). The V and J ends lost 5 bases and 1 base respectively, with 14 bases between them.

Only one count was recorded for this clone. The sample contains more than one DNA sequence encoding this CDR3. The chain uses TRBV2 and TRBJ2-7; D unclear. Trimming took off 1 base at V and 3 bases at J, with 13 bases between the two ends. This CDR3 region has 15 residues. Germline CDR1 SNHLY, CDR2 FYNNEI. The CDR3 sequence: CASSEDRLGYYEQYF. For the CDR3, the DNA is TGTGCCAGCAGTGAAGACCGATTGGGCTACTACGAGCAGTACTTC. The full variable domain, in which reference TRBV2 and TRBJ2-7 provide the parts outside the CDR3, is EPEVTQTPSHQVTQMGQEVILRCVPISNHLYFYWYRQILGQKVEFLVSFYNNEISEKSEIFDDQFSVERPDGSNFTLKIRSTKLEDSAMYFCASSEDRLGYYEQYFGPGTRLTVT.

The V and J genes are TRBV7-2 and TRBJ1-1; no reliable D call. Per the germline V gene, CDR1 is SGHTA and CDR2 is FQGNSA. V lost 3 bases to trimming and J lost 1 base, with 9 bases between them. The CDR3 consists of 14 residues. CDR3 in amino acids: CASSFTGRNTEAFF. CDR3 DNA: TGTGCCAGCAGCTTCACGGGGAGGAACACTGAAGCTTTCTTT.